This note documents a single T cell receptor (beta chain) sequence. Its target is not known. Treatment denoted: about 20 received Ad26.COV2.S at low or high dose, single or two shots; about 5 received placebo; per-sample allocation not given. Sampling happened 63 days after the first vaccine or placebo injection. The data were produced by immunoSEQ multiplex PCR, yet TCRdb's version contains in-frame clones alone and is incomplete. The data hold approximately 300,000 clones, with just under 85% observed a single time. Trimming removed 0 bases from V and 7 bases from J, with 7 bases in between. From germline, CDR1 is SGHRS and CDR2 YFSETQ. There are 12 residues in the CDR3. The sample is drawn from a study of Ad26.COV2.S vaccination and SARS-CoV-2 variants. Study information: The donor participated in the COV1001 trial, in its Ad26.COV2.S arm.

Overall study results and limits: Comparability of non-spike TCR breadth was observed across vaccine and placebo recipients. Vaccinated individuals (as opposed to placebo recipients) had higher spike-specific TCR breadth.

Specimen: peripheral blood, collected in a trial of Ad26.COV2.S vaccine versus placebo. The origin of this receptor is a person between 18 and 65 years old who received the Ad26.COV2.S COVID-19 vaccine or a placebo. The gene calls are TRBV5-1 and TRBJ1-2; TRBD1 might be the D (5 bases). CDR3 protein: CASSLERGGYTF. DNA of the CDR3: TGCGCCAGCAGCTTGGAAAGGGGTGGCTACACCTTC.